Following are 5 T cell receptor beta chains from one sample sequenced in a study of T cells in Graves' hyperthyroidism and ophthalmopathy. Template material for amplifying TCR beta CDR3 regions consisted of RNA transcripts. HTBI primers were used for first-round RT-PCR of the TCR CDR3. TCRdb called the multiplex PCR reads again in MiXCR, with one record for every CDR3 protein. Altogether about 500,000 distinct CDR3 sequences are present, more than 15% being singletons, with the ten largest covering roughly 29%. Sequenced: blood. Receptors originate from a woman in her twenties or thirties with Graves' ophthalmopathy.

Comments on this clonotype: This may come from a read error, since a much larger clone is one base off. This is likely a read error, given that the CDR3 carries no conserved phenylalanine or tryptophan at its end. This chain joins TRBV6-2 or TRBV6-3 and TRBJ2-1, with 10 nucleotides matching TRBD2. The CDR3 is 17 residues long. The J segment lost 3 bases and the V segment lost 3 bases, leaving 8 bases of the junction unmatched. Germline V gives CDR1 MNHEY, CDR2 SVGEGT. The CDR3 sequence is CASSYGLIAGGYNEQFL. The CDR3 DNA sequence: TGTGCCAGCAGTTATGGTCTTATAGCGGGAGGCTACAATGAGCAGTTCCTC.

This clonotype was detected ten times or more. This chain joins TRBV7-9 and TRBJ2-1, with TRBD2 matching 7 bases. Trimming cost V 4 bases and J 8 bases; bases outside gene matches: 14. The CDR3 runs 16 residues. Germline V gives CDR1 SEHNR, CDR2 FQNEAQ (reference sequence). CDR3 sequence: CASSSRGDYYSDEQFF. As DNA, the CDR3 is TGTGCCAGCAGCTCTCGGGGGGACTATTACTCTGATGAGCAGTTCTTC.

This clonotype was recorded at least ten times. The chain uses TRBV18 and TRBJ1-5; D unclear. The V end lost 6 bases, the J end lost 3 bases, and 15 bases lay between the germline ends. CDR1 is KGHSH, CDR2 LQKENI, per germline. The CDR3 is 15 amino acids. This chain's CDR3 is CASSAVNIYNQPQHF. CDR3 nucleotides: TGTGCCAGCTCCGCAGTGAACATTTACAATCAGCCCCAGCATTTT.

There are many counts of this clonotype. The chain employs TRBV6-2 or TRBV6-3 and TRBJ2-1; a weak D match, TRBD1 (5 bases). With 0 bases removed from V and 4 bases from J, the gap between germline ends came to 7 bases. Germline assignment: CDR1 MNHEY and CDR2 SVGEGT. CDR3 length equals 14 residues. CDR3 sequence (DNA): TGTGCCAGCAGTTACTCTGCAGGGTACAATGAGCAGTTCTTC. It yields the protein CASSYSAGYNEQFF.

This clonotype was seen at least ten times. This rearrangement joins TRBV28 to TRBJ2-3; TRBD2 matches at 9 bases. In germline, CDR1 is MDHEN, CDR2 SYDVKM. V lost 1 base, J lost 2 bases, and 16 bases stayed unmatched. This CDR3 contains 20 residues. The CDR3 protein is CASSLFWTPRLAAHTDTQYF. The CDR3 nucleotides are TGTGCCAGCAGTTTATTCTGGACACCCCGACTAGCGGCCCACACAGATACGCAGTATTTT.